The 30 T cell receptor beta chains given below trace back to one sample, sequenced in a study of identical twins. TCRdb redid the calling of the 5' RACE reads with MiXCR, one entry per CDR3 protein. The sample carries roughly 250,000 distinct CDR3 sequences, more than 12% recorded once. The sequenced material came from memory (CD45RO+) T cells sorted from blood. Receptor source: a young woman in good health.

V gene TRBV28 combines with J gene TRBJ2-2; D ambiguous. With 8 bases removed from V and 1 base from J, the gap between germline ends came to 8 bases. The germline CDR1 and CDR2 sequences are MDHEN and SYDVKM. The CDR3 runs to 13 residues. DNA for the CDR3: TGTGCCAGCCTAGGCAGGAACACCGGGGAGCTGTTTTTT. This encodes CASLGRNTGELFF.

V gene TRBV20-1 combines with J gene TRBJ2-5, with a possible D match to TRBD2 (6 bases). CDR1 DFQATT and CDR2 SNEGSKA come from the germline V gene (reference sequence). V lost 5 bases, J lost 5 bases, and 21 bases lay in between. The CDR3 extends over 15 amino acids. The CDR3 loop reads CSAGVAGPVEETQYF. The CDR3 coding sequence is TGCAGTGCTGGGGTTGCGGGGCCAGTGGAGGAGACCCAGTACTTC.

At least ten counts were recorded for this clonotype. The rearrangement uses TRBV5-1 and TRBJ1-6, with unresolved D. The V gene's germline CDR1 is SGHRS and CDR2 YFSETQ. Trimming left V 1 base short and J 5 bases short, with 4 bases between. The CDR3 spans 13 residues. CDR3 bases: TGCGCCAGCAGCTTGACCGATAATTCACCCCTCCACTTT. This codes for CASSLTDNSPLHF.

CDR3 DNA sequence: TGTGCCAGCAGCCAGACATGGAAAGGGGATTCCTATGGCTACACCTTC. Residues: CASSQTWKGDSYGYTF. This chain uses TRBV6-1 with TRBJ1-2, with D tentatively TRBD1 (5 bases). Per the germline V gene, CDR1 is MNHNS and CDR2 is SASEGT. This CDR3 is built from 16 residues. V lost 6 bases to trimming and J lost 4 bases, with 21 bases between them.

The rearrangement joins TRBV18 to TRBJ2-1; 13 bases match TRBD2. The CDR3 covers 15 residues. V lost 4 bases, J lost 9 bases, and 6 bases stayed unmatched. The V gene's germline CDR1 is KGHSH and CDR2 LQKENI. The CDR3: CASSRLAGGGGEQFF. Written as DNA, the CDR3 is TGTGCCAGCTCACGACTAGCGGGAGGAGGCGGTGAGCAGTTCTTC.

This clonotype was seen a handful of times. This sequence joins TRBV7-2 and TRBJ2-1; no clear D gene. The V end was cut by 5 bases, the J end by 9 bases, with 11 bases between. CDR1 is SGHTA and CDR2 is FQGNSA in the germline V gene. The CDR3 runs 12 residues. For the CDR3, the DNA is TGTGCCAGCAGCACACGGTTCACTGAGCAGTTCTTC. Translated, it gives CASSTRFTEQFF.

This rearrangement joins TRBV6-1 to TRBJ2-2; TRBD1 matches at 8 bases. V shed 5 bases and J 1 base; nucleotides not matched to a gene: 3. CDR3 size: 15 residues. Germline-derived CDR1 and CDR2 are MNHNS and SASEGT. The CDR3 loop reads CASSRGQENTGELFF. The CDR3 DNA reads TGTGCCAGCAGTAGGGGACAGGAGAACACCGGGGAGCTGTTTTTT.

Regarding this clonotype: The junction shows a germline mismatch at one end, possibly a read error. CDR3 DNA sequence: TGCGCCAGTAGTGAGATTAGGGCGGAGACCCAGTACTTC. It encodes CASSEIRAETQYF. The chain joins TRBV10-2 to TRBJ2-5; D is uncertain. Germline V gene data show CDR1 as WSHSY and CDR2 as SAAADI. The length of the CDR3 is 13 residues.

In its sample, this clonotype was seen a few times. J is TRBJ1-1 and V is TRBV4-3; perhaps TRBD1 as D (6 bases). The ends were cut back, 2 bases at V and 4 bases at J, with 8 bases in the middle. Germline V gives CDR1 LGHNA, CDR2 YSLEER. The CDR3 has 13 amino acids. The DNA for the CDR3 is TGCGCCAGCAGCCAACAACAGGGCACTGAAGCTTTCTTT. As protein: CASSQQQGTEAFF.

The table lists this clonotype with many counts. The chain uses TRBV5-1 and TRBJ2-3; D gene ambiguous. Germline loops: CDR1 SGHRS, CDR2 YFSETQ. Trimming removed 0 bases from V and 2 bases from J, with 7 bases in between. The CDR3 sequence is 14 residues long. CDR3: CASSLGQFTDTQYF. As DNA, the CDR3 is TGCGCCAGCAGCTTGGGCCAGTTCACAGATACGCAGTATTTT.

The rearrangement uses TRBV20-1 and TRBJ1-5, with unresolved D. There are 15 residues in the CDR3. The ends were cut back, 0 bases at V and 3 bases at J, with 12 bases in the middle. The V gene's germline CDR1 is DFQATT and CDR2 SNEGSKA (reference sequence). The CDR3 protein is CSARDPVRPNQPQHF. In DNA form, the CDR3 reads TGCAGTGCTAGAGATCCAGTTAGACCCAATCAGCCCCAGCATTTT.

This clonotype came up a few times. V and J are TRBV14 and TRBJ2-2; D might be TRBD2 (6 bases). Germline CDR1 and CDR2: SGHDN and FVKESK. The CDR3 spans 12 residues. Trimming took 4 bases from V and 15 from J, leaving 15 bases between them. DNA for the CDR3: TGTGCCAGCAGCCCTGATGGGAGGAGGGTGTTTTTT. Amino acids: CASSPDGRRVFF. The variable domain in full, with the rest retrieved from reference TRBV14 and TRBJ2-2, is EAGVTQFPSHSVIEKGQTVTLRCDPISGHDNLYWYRRVMGKEIKFLLHFVKESKQDESGMPNNRFLAERTGGTYSTLKVQPAELEDSGVYFCASSPDGRRVFFGEGSRLTVL.

In this sample, this clonotype turned up a few times. The chain recombines TRBV10-1 with TRBJ2-1; no firm D call. Trimming removed 3 bases at V and 1 base at J, with 4 bases between. The CDR3 sequence is 13 residues long. The germline gives CDR1 WNHNN, CDR2 SYGVQD (reference sequence). The CDR3 loop is CASSEGSYNEQFF. The CDR3 nucleotides are TGCGCCAGCAGTGAAGGGTCCTACAATGAGCAGTTCTTC.

The chain is built from TRBV5-1 and TRBJ2-7, with D possibly being TRBD2 (5 bases). The CDR3 consists of 14 residues. CDR1 is SGHRS, CDR2 YFSETQ, per germline. V lost 5 bases, J lost 0 bases, and 12 bases lay in between. The CDR3 spells CASRDGVSSYEQYF. The CDR3 DNA follows: TGCGCCAGCAGAGACGGGGTGAGCTCCTACGAGCAGTACTTC.

The chain links TRBV20-1 to TRBJ1-2; weak D call: TRBD1 (5 bases). V lost 5 bases to trimming and J lost 6 bases, with 13 bases between them. The germline V gene has CDR1 DFQATT and CDR2 SNEGSKA (reference sequence). The CDR3 is 12 amino acids. The CDR3 region has the DNA TGCAGTGCTGGGAGGGGAGGGGATGGCTACACCTTC. It is translated as CSAGRGGDGYTF.

This clonotype was seen many times. In DNA form, the CDR3 reads TGTGCCAGCAGCTTAGACGACAGCTCCTACGAGCAGTACTTC. Protein sequence: CASSLDDSSYEQYF. The chain combines TRBV11-3 with TRBJ2-7, with D maybe TRBD1 (5 bases). With 0 bases removed from V and 0 bases from J, the gap between germline ends came to 6 bases. Per germline, CDR1 SGHNT and CDR2 YENEEA. CDR3 length: 14 residues.

The chain is built from TRBV4-3 and TRBJ1-4, with a tentative D call TRBD1 (6 bases). CDR1 and CDR2 from the germline V gene are LGHNA and YSLEER. The CDR3 is 16 amino acids. V was shortened by 1 base and J by 2 bases, with 11 bases between the two germline ends. The chain's CDR3 is CASSQAGAGTNEKLFF. The DNA for the CDR3 is TGCGCCAGCAGCCAAGCAGGGGCAGGGACTAATGAAAAACTGTTTTTT.

The gene calls are TRBV6-5 and TRBJ2-7, with D unclear. The germline V gene encodes CDR1 MNHEY and CDR2 SVGAGI. V was cut by 4 bases and J by 6 bases, with 10 bases left in between. The CDR3 has 12 amino acids. The chain's CDR3 is CASSSRTGEQYF. DNA for the CDR3: TGTGCCAGCAGTTCCCGGACGGGCGAGCAGTACTTC.

This clonotype was found many times. The gene calls are TRBV2 and TRBJ1-5, with unresolved D. V lost 5 bases and J lost 5, with 7 bases in between. In germline, CDR1 is SNHLY, CDR2 FYNNEI. The CDR3 spans 12 residues. CDR3 in amino acids: CASSLSHQPQHF. In DNA, the CDR3 is TGTGCCAGCAGTCTCTCACATCAGCCCCAGCATTTT.

The sample holds a few counts of this clonotype. CDR3 nucleotides: TGTGCCAGCAGTTTAGCTGGGGGAGGCACCGGGGAGCTGTTTTTT. This codes for CASSLAGGGTGELFF. V usage is TRBV12-3 or TRBV12-4 and J usage is TRBJ2-2, with D possibly matching TRBD2 (6 bases). Trimming took off 0 bases at V and 4 bases at J, with 9 bases between the two ends. The CDR3 contains 15 residues.

V is TRBV7-9 and J is TRBJ2-5; 7 bases line up with TRBD2. Germline CDR1 reads SEHNR; CDR2 reads FQNEAQ (reference sequence). This CDR3 contains 15 residues. The J segment lost 1 base and the V segment lost 4 bases, leaving 6 bases of the junction unmatched. The CDR3 region has the DNA TGTGCCAGCAGCTCCGTGGGAGGGCCCCAAGAGACCCAGTACTTC. This gives the protein CASSSVGGPQETQYF.

This chain uses TRBV6-1 with TRBJ2-7; 11 bases are a match to TRBD1. The J segment lost 4 bases and the V segment lost 6 bases, leaving 8 bases of the junction unmatched. The CDR3 has 15 residues. Per germline, CDR1 MNHNS and CDR2 SASEGT. CDR3 nucleotide sequence: TGTGCCAGCAGGTCAAAGGGGACAGGGGGATACGAGCAGTACTTC. Protein: CASRSKGTGGYEQYF.

The chain couples TRBV29-1 to TRBJ2-5; perhaps D is TRBD1 or TRBD2 (5 bases each). V was shortened by 8 bases and J by 5 bases, with 12 bases between the two germline ends. The CDR3 extends over 11 amino acids. From germline, CDR1 is SQVTM and CDR2 ANQGSEA. The CDR3 region is CSSGRDETQYF. The CDR3 DNA reads TGCAGCTCCGGCAGGGACGAGACCCAGTACTTC.

This clonotype was recorded many times. The CDR3 spells CASSVQTGNTGELFF. The CDR3, as DNA: TGTGCCAGCAGCGTCCAGACAGGGAACACCGGGGAGCTGTTTTTT. The rearrangement links TRBV2 to TRBJ2-2, with a tentative D call TRBD1 (6 bases). The germline gives CDR1 SNHLY, CDR2 FYNNEI. The V end was cut by 6 bases, the J end by 1 base, with 12 bases between. The CDR3 runs 15 residues.

The CDR3 region is CASSSIRGPSSYNEQFF. The CDR3 DNA reads TGTGCCAGCAGCTCCATTAGGGGGCCTAGCTCCTACAATGAGCAGTTCTTC. The chain recombines TRBV6-2 or TRBV6-3 with TRBJ2-1; 7 bases align to TRBD1. The junction had 11 bases not matched to a gene; V was cut back by 6 bases and J by 0 bases. This CDR3 spans 17 amino acids. Germline V gene lookup returns CDR1 MNHEY and CDR2 SVGEGT.

This clonotype was found many times. The rearrangement uses TRBV12-3 or TRBV12-4 and TRBJ2-3; tentatively, D is TRBD2 (5 bases). The V end was cut by 4 bases, the J end by 0 bases, with 17 bases between. This CDR3 is 17 amino acids long. CDR3 amino acids: CASSSPTFGSSTDTQYF. The CDR3 DNA reads as TGTGCCAGCAGTTCACCCACTTTTGGGAGTAGCACAGATACGCAGTATTTT.

This clonotype showed up just a few times. V is TRBV10-2 and J is TRBJ1-1; D might be TRBD1 (6 bases). The V gene lost 2 bases and the J gene lost 4 bases, with 8 bases spanning the gap. Germline V CDR1 and CDR2: WSHSY, SAAADI. The CDR3 consists of 13 residues. For the CDR3, the DNA is TGCGCCAGCAGTGAGGGGGGGGCCACTGAAGCTTTCTTT. Encoded protein: CASSEGGATEAFF.

This sequence joins TRBV20-1 and TRBJ2-5, with D tentatively TRBD1 (5 bases). Trimming cost V 6 bases and J 4 bases, with 21 bases left between them. Germline CDR1 is DFQATT and CDR2 is SNEGSKA (reference sequence). This CDR3 is 15 amino acids long. CDR3 protein: CSARPTALSRETQYF. In DNA, the CDR3 is TGCAGTGCCCGACCGACAGCTTTGAGTAGAGAGACCCAGTACTTC.

J is TRBJ1-4 and V is TRBV20-1, with D unclear. Trimming left V 6 bases short and J 5 bases short, with 13 bases between. This CDR3 region has 13 residues. Germline CDR1 reads DFQATT; CDR2 reads SNEGSKA (reference sequence). The CDR3 DNA sequence: TGCAGTGCGGCCCGCGTTAAAAATGAAAAACTGTTTTTT. Translated: CSAARVKNEKLFF.

The chain is built from TRBV3-1 and TRBJ2-7, with 7 positions matching TRBD1. The germline V gene has CDR1 LGHDT and CDR2 YNNKEL (reference sequence). Trimming removed 1 base from V and 4 bases from J; junction bases left unmatched: 7. The CDR3 covers 15 residues. The CDR3 DNA sequence: TGTGCCAGCAGCCAAGGACAGGGAGCAAGTTACGAGCAGTACTTC. It is translated as CASSQGQGASYEQYF.